This TCR beta chain was profiled in a study of CD8 T cells in ankylosing spondylitis. CDR1 is SGHAT and CDR2 is FQNNGV in the germline V gene. There are 16 residues in the CDR3. V gave up 5 bases and J gave up 6 bases, with 23 bases separating them. One entry per CDR3 protein results from TCRdb running MiXCR on the 5' RACE reads. The sample holds 150,000 to 200,000 distinct CDR3 sequences, roughly 13% seen once. This clonotype appeared many times. Sequenced: blood, either unsorted or a sorted T cell fraction (not recorded which). This chain uses TRBV11-2 with TRBJ2-7, with D possibly being TRBD1 or TRBD2 (5 bases each). The receptor was isolated from a female donor with ankylosing spondylitis or in good health (not recorded which). The CDR3, as DNA: TGTGCCAGCAGCGCGAGACCCGGGACCGTGAATGGCGAGCAGTACTTC. Translation: CASSARPGTVNGEQYF. Full variable domain (rest looked up from reference TRBV11-2 and TRBJ2-7): EAGVAQSPRYKIIEKRQSVAFWCNPISGHATLYWYQQILGQGPKLLIQFQNNGVVDDSQLPKDRFSAERLKGVDSTLKIQPAKLEDSAVYLCASSARPGTVNGEQYFGPGTRLTVT.